Described below is a single TCR beta chain sequence and its context. Per the germline V gene, CDR1 is SQVTM and CDR2 is ANQGSEA. V was cut by 6 bases and J by 1 base, with 6 bases left in between. This CDR3 is 11 amino acids long. Repertoires were generated with immunoSEQ multiplex PCR, while TCRdb's copy carries only in-frame clones and drops some. The sample records more than 50,000 clones, around 83% being singletons. This entry comes from a study of OX40 agonist ivuxolimab in advanced cancers. The sample in question was CD4+ or CD8+ T cells sorted from blood, obtained in a trial of the OX40 agonist ivuxolimab. The clonotype originates from an adult with an advanced solid tumor such as melanoma, head and neck, liver or kidney cancer. V and J are TRBV29-1 and TRBJ1-1; no definite D call. CDR3 in amino acids: CSVTKNTEAFF. CDR3 in DNA: TGCAGCGTGACTAAGAACACTGAAGCTTTCTTT.